Given below is one TCR beta chain in context. The sample belongs to a study of blood T cell repertoires in COVID-19. In the original analysis: The authors estimated nucleated cell counts from reference gene primer amplification. Clones were read by immunoSEQ multiplex PCR, and TCRdb kept only the in-frame ones, dropping some. The D gene and trimming were derived from the DNA, and the V and J assignments and clone size from that table. In the table there are about 220,000 clones, roughly 84% of which are singletons. CDR1 is SEHNR and CDR2 is FQNEAQ in the germline V gene (reference sequence). The ends were cut back, 3 bases at V and 7 bases at J, with 9 bases in the middle. This CDR3 comprises 12 residues.

The chain employs TRBV7-9 and TRBJ1-2, with D unclear. Material: peripheral blood. This clonotype originated in a woman in her sixties with acute or convalescent COVID-19. CDR3 loop: CASSFRESGYTF. Written as DNA, the CDR3 is TGTGCCAGCAGCTTTAGAGAAAGTGGCTACACCTTC.